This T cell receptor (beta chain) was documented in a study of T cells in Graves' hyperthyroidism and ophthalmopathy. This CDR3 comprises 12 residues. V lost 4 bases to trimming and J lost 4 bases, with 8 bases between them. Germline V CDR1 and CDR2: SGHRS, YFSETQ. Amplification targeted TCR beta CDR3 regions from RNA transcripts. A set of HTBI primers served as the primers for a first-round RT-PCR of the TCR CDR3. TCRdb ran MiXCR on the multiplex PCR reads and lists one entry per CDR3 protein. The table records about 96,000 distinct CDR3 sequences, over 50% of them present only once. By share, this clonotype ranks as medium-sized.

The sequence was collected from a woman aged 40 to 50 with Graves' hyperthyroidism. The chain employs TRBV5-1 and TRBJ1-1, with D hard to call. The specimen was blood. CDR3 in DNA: TGCGCCAGCAGCGGTGTTGGCACTGAAGCTTTCTTT. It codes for CASSGVGTEAFF. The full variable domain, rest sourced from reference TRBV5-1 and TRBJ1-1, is KAGVTQTPRYLIKTRGQQVTLSCSPISGHRSVSWYQQTPGQGLQFLFEYFSETQRNKGNFPGRFSGRQFSNSRSEMNVSTLELGDSALYLCASSGVGTEAFFGQGTRLTVV.